This T cell receptor beta chain comes out of a study of metastatic and nonmetastatic thyroid tumors. Overall study context: It was across blood and tumor or nodule tissue from malignant and benign thyroid patients that repertoires were compared. Findings of the study overall: When malignant thyroid tumors were compared with benign nodules, TCR beta diversity was reportedly significantly higher in the malignant tumors. This held in both blood and tumor samples.

None of the patients had undergone any treatment ahead of thyroid surgery. This clone was seen many times. Its antigen is currently unknown. Trimming took off 1 base at V and 2 bases at J, with 16 bases between the two ends. The length of the CDR3 is 16 residues. Looked up from germline, CDR1 is DFQATT and CDR2 is SNEGSKA (reference sequence). Authors' data handling: A classifier of distant metastasis in papillary thyroid cancer was built from CDR3 differences (across clinicopathological groups). TCRdb ran MiXCR on the PCR reads. The V and J calls were determined by TCRdb, not by the authors. This sample has about 7,000 clones; about a sixth occur once, and the top ten carry around 24%.

The source material was adjacent normal tissue. V usage is TRBV20-1 and J usage is TRBJ2-3; D gene unclear. This sequence was found in a male donor with papillary thyroid cancer or a benign thyroid nodule (not recorded which). Some clones in this sample may be carry-over from other donors' samples. The chain's CDR3 is CSARAKAETFTDTQYF. The CDR3, as DNA: TGCAGTGCTAGAGCCAAGGCGGAAACCTTCACAGATACGCAGTATTTT.